This TCR beta chain was sequenced in a study of blood T cell repertoires in COVID-19. Everyone who took part was about 18 to 90 years old, and they came from fewer than 25 US areas. Sequencing used immunoSEQ multiplex PCR; TCRdb keeps in-frame clones, though not all of them. The data hold fewer than 350,000 clones, with 75% to 90% observed a single time. CDR1 KGHDR and CDR2 SFDVKD come from the germline V gene. The ends lost 4 bases at V and 3 bases at J; junction bases unmatched: 3. This CDR3 spans 16 amino acids. The receptor comes from a woman in her thirties or forties who had recovered from COVID-19. The specimen sequenced was PBMCs or T cells enriched from blood (not recorded which). The rearrangement uses TRBV24-1 and TRBJ2-6; 9 bases line up with TRBD1. DNA for the CDR3: TGTGCCACCAGTGACCGGACAGGGGATGGGGCCAACGTCCTGACTTTC. It yields the protein CATSDRTGDGANVLTF.